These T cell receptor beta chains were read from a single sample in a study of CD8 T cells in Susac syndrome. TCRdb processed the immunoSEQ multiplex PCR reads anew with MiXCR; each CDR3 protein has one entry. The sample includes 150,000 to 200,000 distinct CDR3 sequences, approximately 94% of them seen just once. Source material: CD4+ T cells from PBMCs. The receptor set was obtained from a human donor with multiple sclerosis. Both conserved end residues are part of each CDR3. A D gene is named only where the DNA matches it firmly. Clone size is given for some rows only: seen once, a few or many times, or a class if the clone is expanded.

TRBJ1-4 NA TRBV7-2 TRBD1 TGTGCCAGCACACAGGGGCAGGGGGAAAAACTGTTTTTT CASTQGQGEKLFF
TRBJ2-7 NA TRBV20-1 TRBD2 TGCAGTGCCCCTGGCGGAGCGGGAGCCTACGAGCAGTACTTC CSAPGGAGAYEQYF
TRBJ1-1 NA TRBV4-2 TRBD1 TGTGCCAGCAGCCAAGATCGGACAGGGCTGACTGAAGCTTTCTTT CASSQDRTGLTEAFF
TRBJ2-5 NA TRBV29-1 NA TGCAGCGTTGATCCCGGGGGCGAGACCCAGTACTTC CSVDPGGETQYF
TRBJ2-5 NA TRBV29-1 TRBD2 TGCAGCGTCCACTCGGGGGGGTCAGAGACCCAGTACTTC CSVHSGGSETQYF
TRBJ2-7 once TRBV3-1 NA TGTGCCAGCAGCCACTCGCGGAGCTACGAGCAGTACTTC CASSHSRSYEQYF
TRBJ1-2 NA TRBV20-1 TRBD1 TGCAGTGCTGCCCAGGGGGCCCCAGTCTATGGCTACACCTTC CSAAQGAPVYGYTF
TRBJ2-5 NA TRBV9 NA TGTGCCAGCAGCCCGCGGACAAGGGCCTTGGGGGAGACCCAGTACTTC CASSPRTRALGETQYF
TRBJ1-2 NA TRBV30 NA TGTGCCTGGAGTGTAGGGGCAGATTCCCGCTTC CAWSVGADSRF
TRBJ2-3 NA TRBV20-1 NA TGCAGTGCACCAGCGGACACAGATACGCAGTATTTT CSAPADTDTQYF
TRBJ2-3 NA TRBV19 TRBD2 TGTGCCAGTAGTAGCCCCCCTTCGGGAGCGGGAGACCTGCCAGATACGCAGTATTTT CASSSPPSGAGDLPDTQYF
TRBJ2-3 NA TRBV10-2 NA TGCGCCAGCACCCTCAGCGAGTACACAGATACGCAGTATTTT CASTLSEYTDTQYF
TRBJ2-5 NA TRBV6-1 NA TGTGCCAGCAGTGTCGCCTTTCGTCTAGGGAAGGGAGGAGAGGAGACCCAGTACTTC CASSVAFRLGKGGEETQYF
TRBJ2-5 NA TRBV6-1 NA TGTGCCAGCAGTGAGTCAGCGAAAGAGACCCAGTACTTC CASSESAKETQYF
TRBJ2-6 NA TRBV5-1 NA TGCGCCAGCAGCCTCCCAGTCAGCTCTGGGGCCAACGTCCTGACTTTC CASSLPVSSGANVLTF
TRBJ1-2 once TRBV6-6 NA TGTGCCAGCAGTTACAGGGCGGACGGCTACACCTTC CASSYRADGYTF
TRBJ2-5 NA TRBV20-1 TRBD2 TGCAGTGCTAGAGATCCCCTCCTAGCGGGAGGGGAGACCCAGTACTTC CSARDPLLAGGETQYF
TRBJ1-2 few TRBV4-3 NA TGCGCCAGCAGCCAAGTCAACCCCCTTAACTATGGCTACACCTTC CASSQVNPLNYGYTF
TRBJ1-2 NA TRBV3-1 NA TGTGCCAGCAGCCAAGGAGATGGAGGAGGCTACACCTTC CASSQGDGGGYTF
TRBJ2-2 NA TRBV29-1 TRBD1 TGCAGCGCTACGACAGGGGGTATCGGGGAGCTGTTTTTT CSATTGGIGELFF
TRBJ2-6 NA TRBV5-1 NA TGCGCCAGCAGCCTTCAAGGGACCAACGTCCTGACTTTC CASSLQGTNVLTF
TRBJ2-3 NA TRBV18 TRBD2 TGTGCCAGCTCACCTTCCCTAGCGGGAGGCCGCGATACGCAGTATTTT CASSPSLAGGRDTQYF
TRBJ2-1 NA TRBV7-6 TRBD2 TGTGCCAGCAGCTTAGATACGGGAGGGCCGGGTGAGCAGTTCTTC CASSLDTGGPGEQFF
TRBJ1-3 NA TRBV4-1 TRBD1 TGCGCCAGCAGCCGAATACAGTTAGGGACAGGGAGATACACCATATATTTT CASSRIQLGTGRYTIYF
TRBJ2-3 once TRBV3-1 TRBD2 TGTGCCAGCAGCCAATGGGGCTCCCTAGCGGGAAGGGCGGATACGCAGTATTTT CASSQWGSLAGRADTQYF
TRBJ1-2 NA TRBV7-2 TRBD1 TGTGCCAGCAAGAGAGGGGGCGCGAGTGGCTACACCTTC CASKRGGASGYTF
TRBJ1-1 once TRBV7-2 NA TGTGCCAGCAGCTGGGGGGCGGGGGCCGGGAACACTGAAGCTTTCTTT CASSWGAGAGNTEAFF
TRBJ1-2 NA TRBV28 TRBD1 TGTGCCAGCAGTGAACCCACAGGGGACGGTAACTATGGCTACACCTTC CASSEPTGDGNYGYTF
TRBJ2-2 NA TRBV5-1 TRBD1 TGCGCCAGCAAACAGGGGGGTAACACCGGGGAGCTGTTTTTT CASKQGGNTGELFF
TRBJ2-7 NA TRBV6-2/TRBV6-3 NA TGTGCCAGCATAAGGGGAGGAGGTTCTCCCTACGAGCAGTACTTC CASIRGGGSPYEQYF
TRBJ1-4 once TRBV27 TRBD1 TGTGCCAGCAGCCCCGGGACAGGGTTTAATGAAAAACTGTTTTTT CASSPGTGFNEKLFF
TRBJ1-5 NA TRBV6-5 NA TGTGCCAGCGGGCGGTGGCCCCAGCATTTT CASGRWPQHF
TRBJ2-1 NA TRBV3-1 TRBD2 TGTGCCAGCAGTCTTTTCGGGACTAGCGACTACAATGAGCAGTTCTTC CASSLFGTSDYNEQFF
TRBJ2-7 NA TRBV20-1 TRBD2 TGCAGTGCGCGGGGGGCGAGTCGGCCCTACGAGCAGTACTTC CSARGASRPYEQYF
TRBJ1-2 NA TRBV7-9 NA TGTGCCAGCAGTTTGACAGGACTTAACTATGGCTACACCTTC CASSLTGLNYGYTF
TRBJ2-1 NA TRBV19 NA TGTGCCAGTACCGGGACGTCAGGCAATGAGCAGTTCTTC CASTGTSGNEQFF
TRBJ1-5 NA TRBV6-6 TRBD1 TGTGCCAGCAGTTACCCCCCGGGACAGGGCAATCAGCCCCAGCATTTT CASSYPPGQGNQPQHF
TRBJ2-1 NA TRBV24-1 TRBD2 TGTGCCACCAGTGACTCAGGACTAGCGGGAGTTAATAATGAGCAGTTCTTC CATSDSGLAGVNNEQFF
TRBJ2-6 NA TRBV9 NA TGTGCCAGCAGCTACCCTGGGGCCAACGTCCTGACTTTC CASSYPGANVLTF
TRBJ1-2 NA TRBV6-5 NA TGTGCCAGCAGTTACTCGACGACAGGAGCCCACTTCAGCTACACCTTC CASSYSTTGAHFSYTF
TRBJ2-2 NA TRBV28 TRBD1 TGTGCCAGCAGTTTTGAACAGGGGAGGCTGTTTTTT CASSFEQGRLFF
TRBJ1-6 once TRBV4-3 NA TGCGCCAGCAGCCAAGTTCTGGTAGGGGATTCACCCCTCCACTTT CASSQVLVGDSPLHF
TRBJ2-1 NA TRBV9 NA TGTGCCAGCAGCCCCTACAACTACAATGAGCAGTTCTTC CASSPYNYNEQFF
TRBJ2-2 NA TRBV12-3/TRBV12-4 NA TGTGCCAGCAGTTTCGATTGGGGGAACACCGGGGAGCTGTTTTTT CASSFDWGNTGELFF
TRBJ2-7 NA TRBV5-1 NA TGCGCCAGCAGCTTAGGTTATCCCTCCTACGAGCAGTACTTC CASSLGYPSYEQYF
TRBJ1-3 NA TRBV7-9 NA TGTGCCAGCAGCTCCCCTGCGGGGGGCTCTGGAAACACCATATATTTT CASSSPAGGSGNTIYF
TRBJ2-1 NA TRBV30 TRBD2 TGTGCCTGTATACTAGCGGGAGAATACAATGAGCAGTTCTTC CACILAGEYNEQFF
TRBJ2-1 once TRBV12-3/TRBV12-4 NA TGTGCCAGCAGGGGGACGGATGAGCAGTTCTTC CASRGTDEQFF
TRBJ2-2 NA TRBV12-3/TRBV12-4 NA TGTGCCAGCAGCCGCATGACGAACACCGGGGAGCTGTTTTTT CASSRMTNTGELFF
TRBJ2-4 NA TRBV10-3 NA TGTGCCATCAGTGAGGGACTAGCCAAAAACATTCAGTACTTC CAISEGLAKNIQYF
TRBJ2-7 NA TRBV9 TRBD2 TGTGCCAGCAGCGTAGCTAGCGGGAGTTACGAGCAGTACTTC CASSVASGSYEQYF
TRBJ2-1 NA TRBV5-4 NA TGTGCCAGCAGCTTGGCCTTGGGGAATGAGCAGTTCTTC CASSLALGNEQFF
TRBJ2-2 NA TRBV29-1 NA TGCAGCGTTGTCTGGCACCTGAACACCGGGGAGCTGTTTTTT CSVVWHLNTGELFF